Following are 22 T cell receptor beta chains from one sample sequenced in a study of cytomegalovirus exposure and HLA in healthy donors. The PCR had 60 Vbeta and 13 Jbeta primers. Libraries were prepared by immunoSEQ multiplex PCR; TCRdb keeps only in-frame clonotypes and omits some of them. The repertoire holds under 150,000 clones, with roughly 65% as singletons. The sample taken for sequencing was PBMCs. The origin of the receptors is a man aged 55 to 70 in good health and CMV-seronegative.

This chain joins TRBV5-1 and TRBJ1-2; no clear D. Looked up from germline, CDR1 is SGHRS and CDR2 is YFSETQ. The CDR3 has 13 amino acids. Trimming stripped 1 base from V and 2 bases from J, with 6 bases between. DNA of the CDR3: TGCGCCAGCAGCTTGCCGGAGAACTATGGCTACACCTTC. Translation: CASSLPENYGYTF.

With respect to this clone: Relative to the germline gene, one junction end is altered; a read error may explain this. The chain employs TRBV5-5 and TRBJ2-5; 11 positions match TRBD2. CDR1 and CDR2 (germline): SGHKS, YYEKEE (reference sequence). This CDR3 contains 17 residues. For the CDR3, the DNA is TGTGCCAGCAGCTCGGGTACTAGCGGGAGCCAGCAAGAGGCCCAGTACTTC. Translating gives CASSSGTSGSQQEAQYF.

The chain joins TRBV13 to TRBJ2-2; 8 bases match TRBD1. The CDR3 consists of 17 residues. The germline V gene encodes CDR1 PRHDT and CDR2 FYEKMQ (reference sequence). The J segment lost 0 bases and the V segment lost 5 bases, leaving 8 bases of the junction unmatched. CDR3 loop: CASSPALGQANTGELFF. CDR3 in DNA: TGTGCCAGCAGCCCGGCCCTGGGACAGGCGAACACCGGGGAGCTGTTTTTT.

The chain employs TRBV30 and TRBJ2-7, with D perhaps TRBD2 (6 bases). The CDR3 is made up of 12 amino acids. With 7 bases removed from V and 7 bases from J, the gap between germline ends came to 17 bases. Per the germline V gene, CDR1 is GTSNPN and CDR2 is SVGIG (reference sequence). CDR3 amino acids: CAYDMGGKEQYF. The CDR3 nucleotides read TGTGCCTATGATATGGGGGGTAAAGAGCAGTACTTC.

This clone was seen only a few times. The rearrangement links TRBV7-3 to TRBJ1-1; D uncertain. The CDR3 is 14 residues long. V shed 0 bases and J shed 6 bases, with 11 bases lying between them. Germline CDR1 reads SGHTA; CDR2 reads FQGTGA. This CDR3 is CASSLTLGGAEAFF. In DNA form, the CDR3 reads TGTGCCAGCAGCTTAACATTAGGCGGGGCTGAAGCTTTCTTT.

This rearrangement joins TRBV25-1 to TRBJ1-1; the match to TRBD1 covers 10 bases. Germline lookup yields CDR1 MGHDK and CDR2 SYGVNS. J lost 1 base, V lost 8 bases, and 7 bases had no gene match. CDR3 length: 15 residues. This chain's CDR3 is CASRRQGAGNTEAFF. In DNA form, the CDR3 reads TGTGCCAGCCGCAGACAGGGGGCAGGGAACACTGAAGCTTTCTTT.

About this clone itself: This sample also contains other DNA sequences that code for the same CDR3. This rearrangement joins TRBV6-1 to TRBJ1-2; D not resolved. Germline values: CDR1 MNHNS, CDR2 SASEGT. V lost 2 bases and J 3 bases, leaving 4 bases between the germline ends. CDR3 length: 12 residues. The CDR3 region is CASSEPDYGYTF. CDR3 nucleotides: TGTGCCAGCAGTGAACCAGACTATGGCTACACCTTC.

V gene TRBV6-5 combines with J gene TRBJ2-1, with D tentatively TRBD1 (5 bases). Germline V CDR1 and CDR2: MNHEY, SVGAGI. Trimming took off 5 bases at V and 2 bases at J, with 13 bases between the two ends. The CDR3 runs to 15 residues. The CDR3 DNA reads TGTGCCAGCAGTCCACTGACAGCTACCTACAATGAGCAGTTCTTC. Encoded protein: CASSPLTATYNEQFF.

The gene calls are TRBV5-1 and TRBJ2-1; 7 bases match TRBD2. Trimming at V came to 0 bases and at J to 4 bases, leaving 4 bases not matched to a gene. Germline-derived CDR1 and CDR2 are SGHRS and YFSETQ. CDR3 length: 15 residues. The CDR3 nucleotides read TGCGCCAGCAGCTTGGTGTCTAGCGGTTACAATGAGCAGTTCTTC. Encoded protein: CASSLVSSGYNEQFF.

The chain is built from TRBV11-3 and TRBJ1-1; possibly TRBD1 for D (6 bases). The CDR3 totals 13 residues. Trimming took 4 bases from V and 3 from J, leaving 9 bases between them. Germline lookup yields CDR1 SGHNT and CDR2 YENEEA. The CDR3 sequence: CASSSTGYTEAFF. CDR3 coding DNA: TGTGCCAGCAGCTCAACAGGGTACACTGAAGCTTTCTTT.

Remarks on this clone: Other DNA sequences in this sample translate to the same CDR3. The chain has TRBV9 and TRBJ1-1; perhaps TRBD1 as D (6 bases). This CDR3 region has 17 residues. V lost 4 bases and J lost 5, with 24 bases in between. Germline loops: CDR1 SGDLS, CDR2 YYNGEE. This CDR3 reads CASSPGRGESRETEAFF. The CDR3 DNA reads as TGTGCCAGCAGCCCCGGGAGGGGGGAGTCCAGAGAAACTGAAGCTTTCTTT. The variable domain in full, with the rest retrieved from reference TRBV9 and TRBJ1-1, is DSGVTQTPKHLITATGQRVTLRCSPRSGDLSVYWYQQSLDQGLQFLIQYYNGEERAKGNILERFSAQQFPDLHSELNLSSLELGDSALYFCASSPGRGESRETEAFFGQGTRLTVV.

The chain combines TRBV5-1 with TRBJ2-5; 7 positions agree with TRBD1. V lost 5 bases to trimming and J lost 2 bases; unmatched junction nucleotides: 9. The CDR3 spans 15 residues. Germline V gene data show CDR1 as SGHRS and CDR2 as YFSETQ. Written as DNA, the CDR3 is TGCGCCAGCAGGAAGGTAGCAGGGGGTCAAGAGACCCAGTACTTC. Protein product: CASRKVAGGQETQYF.

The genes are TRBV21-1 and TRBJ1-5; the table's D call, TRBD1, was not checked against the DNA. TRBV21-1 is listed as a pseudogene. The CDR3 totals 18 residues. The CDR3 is CASSTRDRGQWGNQPQHF. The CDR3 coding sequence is TGTGCCAGCAGCACCCGGGACAGGGGGCAGTGGGGCAATCAGCCCCAGCATTTT.

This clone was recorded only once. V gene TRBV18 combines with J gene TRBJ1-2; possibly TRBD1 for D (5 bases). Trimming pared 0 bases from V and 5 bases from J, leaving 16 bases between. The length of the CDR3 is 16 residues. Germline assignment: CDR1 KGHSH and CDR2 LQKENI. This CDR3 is CASSPPRGITFYGYTF. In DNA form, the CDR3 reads TGTGCCAGCTCACCACCTCGGGGGATCACCTTTTATGGCTACACCTTC.

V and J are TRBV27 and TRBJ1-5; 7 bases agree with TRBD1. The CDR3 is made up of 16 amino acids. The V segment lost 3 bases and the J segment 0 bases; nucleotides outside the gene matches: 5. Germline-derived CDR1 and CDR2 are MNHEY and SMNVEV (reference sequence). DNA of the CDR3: TGTGCCAGCAGTTTTTCAGGGGGTGATAGCAATCAGCCCCAGCATTTT. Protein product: CASSFSGGDSNQPQHF.

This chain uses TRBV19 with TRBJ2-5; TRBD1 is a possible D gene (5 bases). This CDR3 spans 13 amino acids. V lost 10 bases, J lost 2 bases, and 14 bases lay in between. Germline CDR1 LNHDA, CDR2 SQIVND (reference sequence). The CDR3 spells CATAQALQETQYF. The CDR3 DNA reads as TGTGCCACCGCACAGGCCTTACAAGAGACCCAGTACTTC.

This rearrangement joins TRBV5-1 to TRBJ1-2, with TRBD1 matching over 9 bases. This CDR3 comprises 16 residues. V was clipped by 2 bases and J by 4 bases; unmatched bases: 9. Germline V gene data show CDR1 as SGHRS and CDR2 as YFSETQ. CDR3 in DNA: TGCGCCAGCAGCTTAACTAGACAGGGGGTTACCTATGGCTACACCTTC. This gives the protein CASSLTRQGVTYGYTF.

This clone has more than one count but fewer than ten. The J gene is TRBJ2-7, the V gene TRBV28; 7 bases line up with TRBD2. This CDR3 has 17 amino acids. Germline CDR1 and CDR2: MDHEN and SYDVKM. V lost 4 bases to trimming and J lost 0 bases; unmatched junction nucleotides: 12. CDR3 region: CASSSPGSGYSSYEQYF. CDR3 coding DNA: TGTGCCAGCAGTTCCCCGGGTAGCGGGTATAGCTCCTACGAGCAGTACTTC.

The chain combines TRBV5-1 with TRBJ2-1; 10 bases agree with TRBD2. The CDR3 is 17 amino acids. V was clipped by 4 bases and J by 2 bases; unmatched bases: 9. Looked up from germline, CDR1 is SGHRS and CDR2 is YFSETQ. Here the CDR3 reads CASSPKIAGGPYNEQFF. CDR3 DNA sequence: TGCGCCAGCAGCCCTAAGATAGCGGGAGGACCCTACAATGAGCAGTTCTTC.

CDR3 bases: TGTGCCAGTAGTATGTTCCGGGACAGGGGCTCCTACGAGCAGTACTTC. Translated: CASSMFRDRGSYEQYF. This chain joins TRBV19 and TRBJ2-5, with TRBD1 identical over 10 bases. Judging by the DNA end, TRBJ2-7 fits better; the J call may be wrong. CDR3 length: 16 amino acids. Per the germline V gene, CDR1 is LNHDA and CDR2 is SQIVND (reference sequence).

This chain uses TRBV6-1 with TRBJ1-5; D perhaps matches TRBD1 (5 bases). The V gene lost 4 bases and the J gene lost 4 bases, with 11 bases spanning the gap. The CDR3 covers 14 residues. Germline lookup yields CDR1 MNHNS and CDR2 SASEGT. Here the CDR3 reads CASSGGRANQPQHF. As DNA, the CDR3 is TGTGCCAGCAGTGGTGGCAGGGCAAATCAGCCCCAGCATTTT.

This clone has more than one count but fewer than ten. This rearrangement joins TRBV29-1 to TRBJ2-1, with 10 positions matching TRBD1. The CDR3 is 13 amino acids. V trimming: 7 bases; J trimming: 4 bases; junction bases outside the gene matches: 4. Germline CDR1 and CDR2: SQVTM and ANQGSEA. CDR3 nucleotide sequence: TGCAGCGCCTTGGGACAGGGGTACAATGAGCAGTTCTTC. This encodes CSALGQGYNEQFF.